This T cell receptor beta chain was recovered during a study of CD8 T cells in Susac syndrome. The authors carried out high-throughput sequencing of TCR beta. They applied it to CD8+ and CD4+ T cells obtained from blood. The CD8+ and CD4+ T cells were isolated magnetically using a negative isolation approach, whereas the TEMRA cells were enriched by FACS. The V end was cut by 5 bases, the J end by 2 bases, with 12 bases between. Looked up from germline, CDR1 is LNHDA and CDR2 is SQIVND (reference sequence). The CDR3 loop spans 15 amino acids. When the RNA was reverse transcribed, random hexamers were used with an input of roughly 0.45 to 1 ug. TCR beta CDR3 was amplified by immunoSEQ multiplex PCR. This amplification extended across 54 Vbeta and 13 Jbeta segments. TCRdb fed the immunoSEQ multiplex PCR reads into MiXCR, producing one record per CDR3 protein. Here the sample spans about 300,000 distinct CDR3 sequences, 65% to 90% being singletons.

The gene calls are TRBV19 and TRBJ1-4; TRBD1 is a possible D gene (5 bases). This receptor was identified in a human donor with multiple sclerosis. Sequenced material: CD8+ T cells from PBMCs. CDR3 loop: CASSVRGSTNEKLFF. CDR3 bases: TGTGCCAGTAGTGTCCGGGGGAGCACTAATGAAAAACTGTTTTTT. The full variable domain, in which reference TRBV19 and TRBJ1-4 provide the parts outside the CDR3, is DGGITQSPKYLFRKEGQNVTLSCEQNLNHDAMYWYRQDPGQGLRLIYYSQIVNDFQKGDIAEGYSVSREKKESFPLTVTSAQKNPTAFYLCASSVRGSTNEKLFFGSGTQLSVL.